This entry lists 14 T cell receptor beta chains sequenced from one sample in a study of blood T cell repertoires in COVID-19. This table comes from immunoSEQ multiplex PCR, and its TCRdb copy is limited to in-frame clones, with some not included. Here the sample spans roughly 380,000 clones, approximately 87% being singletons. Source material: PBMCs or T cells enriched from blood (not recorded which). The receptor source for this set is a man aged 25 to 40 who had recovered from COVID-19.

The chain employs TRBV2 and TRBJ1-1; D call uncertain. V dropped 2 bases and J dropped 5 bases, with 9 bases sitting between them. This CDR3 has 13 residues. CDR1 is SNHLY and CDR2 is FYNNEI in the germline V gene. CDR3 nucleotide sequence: TGTGCCAGCAGTGAACCATTTCAGACTGAAGCTTTCTTT. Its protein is CASSEPFQTEAFF.

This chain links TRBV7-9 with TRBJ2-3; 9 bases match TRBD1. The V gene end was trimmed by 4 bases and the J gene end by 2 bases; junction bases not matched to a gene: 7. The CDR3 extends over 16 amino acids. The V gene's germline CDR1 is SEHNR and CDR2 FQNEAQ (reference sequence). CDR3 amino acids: CASSSSRDRATDTQYF. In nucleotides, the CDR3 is TGTGCCAGCAGCTCTTCCCGGGACAGGGCCACAGATACGCAGTATTTT.

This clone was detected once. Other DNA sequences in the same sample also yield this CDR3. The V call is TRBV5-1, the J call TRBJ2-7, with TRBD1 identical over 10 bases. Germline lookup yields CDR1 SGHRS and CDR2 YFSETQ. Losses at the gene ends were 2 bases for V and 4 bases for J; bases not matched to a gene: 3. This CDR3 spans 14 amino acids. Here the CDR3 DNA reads TGCGCCAGCAGCTTAGGACAGGGGGGATACGAGCAGTACTTC. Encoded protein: CASSLGQGGYEQYF.

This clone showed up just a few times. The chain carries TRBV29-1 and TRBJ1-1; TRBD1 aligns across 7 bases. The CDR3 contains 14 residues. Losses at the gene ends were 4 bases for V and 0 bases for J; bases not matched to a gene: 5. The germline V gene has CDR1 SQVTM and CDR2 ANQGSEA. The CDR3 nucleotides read TGCAGCGTTGGACAGGGACAGATGAACACTGAAGCTTTCTTT. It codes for CSVGQGQMNTEAFF.

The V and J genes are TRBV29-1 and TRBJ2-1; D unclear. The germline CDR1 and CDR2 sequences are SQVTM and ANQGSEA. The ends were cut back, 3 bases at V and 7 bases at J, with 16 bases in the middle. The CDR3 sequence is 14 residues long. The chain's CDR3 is CSVDSEYLGNEQFF. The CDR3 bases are TGCAGCGTTGATTCGGAGTACCTTGGGAATGAGCAGTTCTTC.

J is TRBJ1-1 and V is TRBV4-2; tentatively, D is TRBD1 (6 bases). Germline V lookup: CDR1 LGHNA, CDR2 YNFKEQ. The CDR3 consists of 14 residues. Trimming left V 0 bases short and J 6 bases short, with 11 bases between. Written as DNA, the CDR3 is TGTGCCAGCAGCCAAGAACGGGGGGCTGCTGAAGCTTTCTTT. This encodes CASSQERGAAEAFF.

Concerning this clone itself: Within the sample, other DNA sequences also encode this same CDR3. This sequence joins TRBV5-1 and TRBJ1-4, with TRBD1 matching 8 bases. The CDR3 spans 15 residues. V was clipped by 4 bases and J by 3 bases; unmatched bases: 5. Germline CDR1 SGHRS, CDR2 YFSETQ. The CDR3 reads CASSLGQVSNEKLFF. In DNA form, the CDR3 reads TGCGCCAGCAGCCTGGGACAGGTTTCTAATGAAAAACTGTTTTTT.

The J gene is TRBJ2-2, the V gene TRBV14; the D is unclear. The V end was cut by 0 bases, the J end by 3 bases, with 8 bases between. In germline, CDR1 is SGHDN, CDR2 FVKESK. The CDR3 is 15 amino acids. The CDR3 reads CASSQEILDTGELFF. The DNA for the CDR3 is TGTGCCAGCAGCCAAGAAATACTGGACACCGGGGAGCTGTTTTTT.

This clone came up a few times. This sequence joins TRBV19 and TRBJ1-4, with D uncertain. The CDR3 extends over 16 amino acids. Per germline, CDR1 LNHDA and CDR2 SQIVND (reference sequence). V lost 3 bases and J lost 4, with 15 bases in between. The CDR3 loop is CASSILTGYRNEKLFF. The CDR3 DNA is TGTGCCAGTAGTATCCTGACTGGATACCGTAATGAAAAACTGTTTTTT.

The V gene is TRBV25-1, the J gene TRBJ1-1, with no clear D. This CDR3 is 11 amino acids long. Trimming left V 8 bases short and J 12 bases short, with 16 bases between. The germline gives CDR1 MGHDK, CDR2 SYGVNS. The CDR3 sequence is CASDGSGVTFF. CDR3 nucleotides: TGTGCCAGCGACGGGTCCGGTGTAACTTTCTTT.

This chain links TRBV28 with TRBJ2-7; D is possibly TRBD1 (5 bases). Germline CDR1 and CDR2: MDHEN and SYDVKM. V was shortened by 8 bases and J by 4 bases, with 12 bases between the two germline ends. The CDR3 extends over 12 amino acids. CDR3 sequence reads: CASRQGRYEQYF. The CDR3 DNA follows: TGTGCCAGCCGGCAGGGCAGATACGAGCAGTACTTC. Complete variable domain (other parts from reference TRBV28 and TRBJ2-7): DVKVTQSSRYLVKRTGEKVFLECVQDMDHENMFWYRQDPGLGLRLIYFSYDVKMKEKGDIPEGYSVSREKKERFSLILESASTNQTSMYLCASRQGRYEQYFGPGTRLTVT.

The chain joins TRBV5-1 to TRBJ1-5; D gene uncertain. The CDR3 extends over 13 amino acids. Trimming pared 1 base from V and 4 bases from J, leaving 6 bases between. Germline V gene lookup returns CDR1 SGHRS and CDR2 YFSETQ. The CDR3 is CASSLRVNQPQHF. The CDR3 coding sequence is TGCGCCAGCAGCTTGCGGGTAAATCAGCCCCAGCATTTT. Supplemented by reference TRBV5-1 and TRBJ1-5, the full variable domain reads KAGVTQTPRYLIKTRGQQVTLSCSPISGHRSVSWYQQTPGQGLQFLFEYFSETQRNKGNFPGRFSGRQFSNSRSEMNVSTLELGDSALYLCASSLRVNQPQHFGDGTRLSIL.

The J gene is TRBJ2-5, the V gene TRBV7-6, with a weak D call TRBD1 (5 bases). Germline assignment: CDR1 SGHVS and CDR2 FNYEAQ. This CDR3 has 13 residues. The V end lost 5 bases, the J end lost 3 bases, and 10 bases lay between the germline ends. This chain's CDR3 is CASSIRQKETQYF. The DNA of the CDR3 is TGTGCCAGCAGCATAAGACAGAAAGAGACCCAGTACTTC.

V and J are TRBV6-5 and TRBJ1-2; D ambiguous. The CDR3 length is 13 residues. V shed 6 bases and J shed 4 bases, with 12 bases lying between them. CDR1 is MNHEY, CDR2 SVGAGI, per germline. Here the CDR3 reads CASSRSRLYGYTF. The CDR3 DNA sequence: TGTGCCAGCAGCCGGAGCCGCCTCTATGGCTACACCTTC.